Following are 30 T cell receptor beta chains from one sample sequenced in a study of shared clonotypes between healthy human individuals. The data were produced by immunoSEQ multiplex PCR, yet TCRdb's version contains in-frame clones alone and is incomplete. The sample includes some 1.5 million clones, 98% of them seen just once. Material for sequencing was naive CD4+ T cells sorted from blood. Regarding subset: CD45RA+ positively selected. These receptors originate from a man aged 25-45 years in good health.

This chain connects TRBV5-4 to TRBJ2-2, with D possibly being TRBD2 (5 bases). Germline CDR1 and CDR2: SGHNT and YYREEE (reference sequence). This CDR3 comprises 17 residues. The V gene lost 5 bases and the J gene lost 3 bases, with 20 bases spanning the gap. The CDR3 reads CASSTRAPGKYTGELFF. The CDR3 bases are TGTGCCAGCAGTACCCGGGCCCCCGGGAAATACACCGGGGAGCTGTTTTTT.

V and J are TRBV5-4 and TRBJ2-3, with 11 bases aligning to TRBD2. J gave up 5 bases and V 2 bases, and 13 bases lay outside the gene matches. The CDR3 is made up of 18 amino acids. Germline CDR1 is SGHNT and CDR2 is YYREEE (reference sequence). CDR3 residues: CASSFGTSGSRALDTQYF. CDR3 DNA: TGTGCCAGCAGCTTCGGGACTAGCGGTTCGAGGGCTTTAGATACGCAGTATTTT.

The V call is TRBV5-4, the J call TRBJ2-7, with 8 bases aligning to TRBD1. The CDR3 spans 14 residues. Germline V CDR1 and CDR2: SGHNT, YYREEE (reference sequence). J gave up 2 bases and V 4 bases, and 5 bases lay outside the gene matches. CDR3 DNA sequence: TGTGCCAGCAGCCCGGACAGGGCAACCTACGAGCAGTACTTC. Its protein is CASSPDRATYEQYF.

The CDR3 nucleotides are TGTGCCAGCAGTTACCCTGGGACAGGTCTCAATCAGCCCCAGCATTTT. Residues: CASSYPGTGLNQPQHF. The chain uses TRBV6-6 and TRBJ1-5; 8 bases are a match to TRBD1. The CDR3 is made up of 16 amino acids. V trimming: 2 bases; J trimming: 3 bases; junction bases outside the gene matches: 6. Looked up from germline, CDR1 is MNHNY and CDR2 is SVGAGI (reference sequence).

V usage is TRBV19 and J usage is TRBJ1-4; D gene unclear. The germline CDR1 and CDR2 sequences are LNHDA and SQIVND (reference sequence). With 11 bases removed from V and 5 bases from J, the gap between germline ends came to 9 bases. The CDR3 covers 11 residues. This CDR3 reads CAGPWNEKLFF. CDR3 sequence (DNA): TGTGCCGGGCCCTGGAATGAAAAACTGTTTTTT.

V and J are TRBV7-2 and TRBJ2-3; 8 positions agree with TRBD1. The CDR3 length is 14 residues. CDR1 SGHTA and CDR2 FQGNSA come from the germline V gene. The trim removed 5 bases at V and 4 bases at J, leaving 5 bases unmatched. DNA of the CDR3: TGTGCCAGCAGCCTCAGACAGGGGCCAGATACGCAGTATTTT. Translation: CASSLRQGPDTQYF.

V and J are TRBV28 and TRBJ1-5; 8 nucleotides agree with TRBD1. V lost 3 bases, J lost 6 bases, and 7 bases stayed unmatched. This CDR3 has 15 residues. Germline CDR1 and CDR2: MDHEN and SYDVKM. The CDR3 sequence is CASSFPGQGIQPQHF. CDR3 coding DNA: TGTGCCAGCAGTTTCCCCGGACAGGGTATTCAGCCCCAGCATTTT.

CDR3 protein: CASSVAGTNYGYTF. The CDR3 bases are TGTGCCAGTAGTGTCGCCGGGACCAACTATGGCTACACCTTC. V usage is TRBV19 and J usage is TRBJ1-2, with D perhaps TRBD1 (5 bases). Looked up from germline, CDR1 is LNHDA and CDR2 is SQIVND (reference sequence). The CDR3 has 14 residues. V shed 5 bases and J shed 2 bases, with 12 bases lying between them.

V is TRBV11-3 and J is TRBJ2-1; D call uncertain. The CDR3 covers 16 residues. Germline assignment: CDR1 SGHNT and CDR2 YENEEA. Deletions cut 1 base from V and 4 bases from J, with 14 bases between. The CDR3 DNA sequence: TGTGCCAGCAGCTTAGGATCTAGAACGTCTTACAATGAGCAGTTCTTC. It codes for CASSLGSRTSYNEQFF.

The J gene is TRBJ1-2, the V gene TRBV28; unclear D gene. From germline, CDR1 is MDHEN and CDR2 SYDVKM. The CDR3 sequence is 13 residues long. Trimming cost V 3 bases and J 5 bases, with 10 bases left between them. The CDR3 is CASSFSGAYGYTF. The CDR3 nucleotides read TGTGCCAGCAGTTTTTCGGGAGCATATGGCTACACCTTC.

The chain combines TRBV5-1 with TRBJ2-5; possible D gene TRBD1, 6 bases. Germline CDR1 SGHRS, CDR2 YFSETQ. The CDR3 runs 12 residues. The V and J ends lost 0 bases and 7 bases respectively, with 7 bases between them. CDR3 protein: CASSLDRVTQYF. For the CDR3, the DNA is TGCGCCAGCAGCTTGGACAGGGTGACCCAGTACTTC.

The chain employs TRBV29-1 and TRBJ2-1, with 8 bases lining up with TRBD2. The CDR3 is 15 residues long. Per germline, CDR1 SQVTM and CDR2 ANQGSEA. V lost 8 bases, J lost 12 bases, and 21 bases stayed unmatched. CDR3 region: CSLTGGVAGMVVQFF. As DNA, the CDR3 is TGCAGCCTTACCGGGGGGGTAGCGGGAATGGTTGTGCAGTTCTTC.

This clone was observed once. The chain recombines TRBV28 with TRBJ2-6, with D unclear. Germline CDR1 is MDHEN and CDR2 is SYDVKM. V was cut by 6 bases and J by 6 bases, with 6 bases left in between. CDR3 length: 12 residues. The DNA of the CDR3 is TGTGCCAGCAGCCTTTCGGCCAACGTCCTGACTTTC. The encoded protein is CASSLSANVLTF.

The chain couples TRBV7-3 to TRBJ2-1; the D is unclear. Trimming left V 2 bases short and J 6 bases short, with 14 bases between. The germline CDR1 and CDR2 sequences are SGHTA and FQGTGA. CDR3 length equals 15 residues. In DNA form, the CDR3 reads TGTGCCAGCAGCTTACCCTCAGGACCCGTCAATGAGCAGTTCTTC. It specifies CASSLPSGPVNEQFF.

CDR3 protein: CASSLETGVANEKLFF. CDR3 in DNA: TGTGCCAGCAGCTTAGAGACAGGGGTGGCTAATGAAAAACTGTTTTTT. This chain uses TRBV7-8 with TRBJ1-4; 8 bases fit TRBD1. Germline V gene sequence: CDR1 SGHVS, CDR2 FQNEAQ. The CDR3 runs to 16 residues. V shed 1 base, J shed 3 bases, and the junction held 4 bases outside the gene matches.

The CDR3 region has the DNA TGTGCCAGCAATCAGGGTCCAGGGGGCAACTACGAGCAGTACTTC. Amino acid sequence: CASNQGPGGNYEQYF. The rearrangement links TRBV7-6 to TRBJ2-7; TRBD1 aligns across 8 bases. This CDR3 region has 15 residues. Trimming at V came to 7 bases and at J to 3 bases, leaving 11 bases not matched to a gene. CDR1 and CDR2 from the germline V gene are SGHVS and FNYEAQ.

The chain is built from TRBV19 and TRBJ2-3; 9 bases match TRBD2. CDR3 length: 18 amino acids. CDR1 is LNHDA and CDR2 is SQIVND in the germline V gene (reference sequence). With 5 bases clipped from V and 6 bases from J, the junction kept 18 bases outside the gene matches. CDR3 residues: CASSSRGAGGPEPDTQYF. The CDR3 nucleotides read TGTGCCAGTAGTTCTCGTGGCGCGGGAGGGCCGGAGCCTGATACGCAGTATTTT.

V and J are TRBV6-5 and TRBJ2-2; the D is unclear. The CDR3 is 13 amino acids. The V gene lost 3 bases and the J gene lost 5 bases, with 7 bases spanning the gap. The germline CDR1 and CDR2 sequences are MNHEY and SVGAGI. The chain's CDR3 is CASSYPGTGELFF. The CDR3 DNA sequence: TGTGCCAGCAGTTATCCTGGGACCGGGGAGCTGTTTTTT.

The rearrangement joins TRBV5-5 to TRBJ1-1; perhaps TRBD1 as D (5 bases). Trimming removed 0 bases at V and 5 bases at J, with 14 bases between. Per the germline V gene, CDR1 is SGHKS and CDR2 is YYEKEE (reference sequence). The CDR3 has 15 amino acids. CDR3 nucleotide sequence: TGTGCCAGCAGCTTGGACTTTATTGGGGGGACTGAAGCTTTCTTT. Protein sequence: CASSLDFIGGTEAFF.

Of note for this clone: Other DNA sequences in this sample translate to the same CDR3. Written as DNA, the CDR3 is TGCGCCAGCAGCCGGGACTCCTACAATGAGCAGTTCTTC. Amino acids: CASSRDSYNEQFF. V is TRBV5-1 and J is TRBJ2-1; a weak D match, TRBD2 (5 bases). There are 13 residues in the CDR3. V was shortened by 4 bases and J by 0 bases, with 5 bases between the two germline ends. Germline lookup yields CDR1 SGHRS and CDR2 YFSETQ. Full variable domain (remainder filled in from reference TRBV5-1 and TRBJ2-1): KAGVTQTPRYLIKTRGQQVTLSCSPISGHRSVSWYQQTPGQGLQFLFEYFSETQRNKGNFPGRFSGRQFSNSRSEMNVSTLELGDSALYLCASSRDSYNEQFFGPGTRLTVL.

The rearrangement uses TRBV18 and TRBJ1-3; D ambiguous. This CDR3 contains 15 residues. V lost 3 bases and J 0 bases, leaving 9 bases between the germline ends. Germline V lookup: CDR1 KGHSH, CDR2 LQKENI. CDR3: CASSPEVGSGNTIYF. The DNA of the CDR3 is TGTGCCAGCTCACCCGAGGTGGGCTCTGGAAACACCATATATTTT.

The rearrangement joins TRBV6-5 to TRBJ2-2, with 10 bases matching TRBD2. This CDR3 region has 16 residues. Germline V gene sequence: CDR1 MNHEY, CDR2 SVGAGI. V gave up 0 bases and J gave up 6 bases; unmatched junction bases: 4. The CDR3 protein is CASSYSPLAGAGELFF. The CDR3 DNA reads as TGTGCCAGCAGTTACTCCCCGCTAGCGGGAGCCGGGGAGCTGTTTTTT.

V usage is TRBV18 and J usage is TRBJ2-7; D might be TRBD2 (6 bases). The CDR3 is 15 amino acids. CDR1 is KGHSH and CDR2 is LQKENI in the germline V gene. V lost 3 bases, J lost 5 bases, and 17 bases lay in between. The CDR3 nucleotides are TGTGCCAGCTCACCCTCGGCGGGGCCCGCCGACGAGCAGTACTTC. Translating it yields CASSPSAGPADEQYF.

The table lists this clone with a count of one. The chain recombines TRBV29-1 with TRBJ2-3, with a tentative D call TRBD2 (6 bases). Trimming removed 3 bases at V and 1 base at J, with 8 bases between. Looked up from germline, CDR1 is SQVTM and CDR2 is ANQGSEA. CDR3 length equals 13 residues. The CDR3: CSVERRGTDTQYF. In DNA, the CDR3 is TGCAGCGTTGAGAGGAGGGGCACAGATACGCAGTATTTT.

V usage is TRBV2 and J usage is TRBJ2-5; no reliable D call. CDR3 length: 11 amino acids. Trimming removed 8 bases at V and 4 bases at J, with 8 bases between. Per the germline V gene, CDR1 is SNHLY and CDR2 is FYNNEI. CDR3 coding DNA: TGTGCCAGCCTTACGGGAGAGACCCAGTACTTC. Translated: CASLTGETQYF.

This chain connects TRBV7-9 to TRBJ1-2; 8 bases map to TRBD1. Germline V gives CDR1 SEHNR, CDR2 FQNEAQ (reference sequence). V shed 1 base and J 8 bases; nucleotides not matched to a gene: 6. The CDR3 runs 14 residues. The CDR3 DNA follows: TGTGCCAGCAGCTTAGTGCAGGGGGCAGAAGGCTACACCTTC. As protein: CASSLVQGAEGYTF. The whole variable domain, filled in from reference TRBV7-9 and TRBJ1-2, reads DTGVSQNPRHKITKRGQNVTFRCDPISEHNRLYWYRQTLGQGPEFLTYFQNEAQLEKSRLLSDRFSAERPKGSFSTLEIQRTEQGDSAMYLCASSLVQGAEGYTFGSGTRLTVV.

The chain is built from TRBV10-3 and TRBJ2-3; D is perhaps TRBD2 (6 bases). CDR3 length equals 15 residues. V was cut by 0 bases and J by 3 bases, with 10 bases left in between. CDR1 ENHRY and CDR2 SYGVKD come from the germline V gene. CDR3 in DNA: TGTGCCATCAGTGAGTCTATGGGGGGTACAGATACGCAGTATTTT. Its translation is CAISESMGGTDTQYF.

This chain links TRBV28 with TRBJ1-5; the D is unclear. The CDR3 totals 12 residues. Trimming removed 1 base from V and 9 bases from J, with 7 bases in between. Germline V lookup: CDR1 MDHEN, CDR2 SYDVKM. The CDR3 region has the DNA TGTGCCAGCAGTTTATACCTCCCGCCCCAGCATTTT. Amino acid sequence: CASSLYLPPQHF.

The chain joins TRBV29-1 to TRBJ2-1; 7 positions agree with TRBD2. CDR3 length: 18 residues. Germline V gives CDR1 SQVTM, CDR2 ANQGSEA. Unmatched junction bases numbered 16, after V lost 5 bases and J lost 0 bases. The CDR3 here is CSVRGVKRRESSYNEQFF. The CDR3 DNA reads TGCAGCGTTCGGGGGGTCAAGCGGAGGGAAAGCTCCTACAATGAGCAGTTCTTC.

The rearrangement links TRBV2 to TRBJ2-7; 7 positions match TRBD2. This CDR3 spans 14 amino acids. Trimming cost V 6 bases and J 4 bases; bases outside gene matches: 9. CDR1 is SNHLY, CDR2 FYNNEI, per germline. DNA for the CDR3: TGTGCCAGCAGAGAGACTAGCCACCCATACGAGCAGTACTTC. Translation gives CASRETSHPYEQYF.